The rows below give T cell receptor beta chains drawn from one sample of a study of graft-versus-host responses after intestinal transplantation. Their antigens are not known. Measured with immunoSEQ multiplex PCR; TCRdb has only the in-frame clones, and not every one. The sample lists some 83,000 clones; 75% to 95% were seen once. Source: unstimulated CD4+ T cells sorted from spleen or lymph node cells, taken before intestinal transplant. The receptors were gathered from a human donor who received an intestinal transplant. Both conserved end residues are part of each CDR3. The order of the fields is V gene, J gene, clone size, D gene, CDR3 protein, CDR3 DNA. A D gene is named only where the DNA matches it firmly. Expanded clones get a size class; other rows say once, few or many, or leave the size out.

v_gene: TRBV7-2
j_gene: TRBJ2-5
abundance: .
d_gene: TRBD2
CDR3aa: CASSSGLAGQETQYF
CDR3nt: TGTGCCAGCAGCTCCGGACTAGCGGGGCAAGAGACCCAGTACTTC

v_gene: TRBV30
j_gene: TRBJ1-2
abundance: .
d_gene: TRBD1
CDR3aa: CAWGQDGGGGYTF
CDR3nt: TGTGCCTGGGGACAGGACGGGGGAGGTGGCTACACCTTC

v_gene: TRBV5-8
j_gene: TRBJ1-6
abundance: .
d_gene: .
CDR3aa: CASSPQAIGNSPLHF
CDR3nt: TGTGCCAGCAGCCCCCAGGCCATCGGCAATTCACCCCTCCACTTT

v_gene: TRBV9
j_gene: TRBJ2-3
abundance: .
d_gene: TRBD2
CDR3aa: CASSVIFGGRGATTDTQYF
CDR3nt: TGTGCCAGCAGCGTAATCTTTGGGGGGCGGGGGGCAACAACAGATACGCAGTATTTT

v_gene: TRBV6-6
j_gene: TRBJ1-2
abundance: .
d_gene: .
CDR3aa: CASSYSDGAIGYTF
CDR3nt: TGTGCCAGCAGTTACTCTGACGGAGCTATCGGCTACACCTTC

v_gene: TRBV5-6
j_gene: TRBJ2-3
abundance: .
d_gene: TRBD2
CDR3aa: CASSFSASGGADTQYF
CDR3nt: TGTGCCAGCAGCTTTAGCGCTAGCGGGGGGGCAGATACGCAGTATTTT

v_gene: TRBV4-3
j_gene: TRBJ1-1
abundance: .
d_gene: .
CDR3aa: CASSPSVGTMNTEAFF
CDR3nt: TGCGCCAGCAGCCCAAGTGTAGGTACTATGAACACTGAAGCTTTCTTT

v_gene: TRBV7-9
j_gene: TRBJ1-4
abundance: .
d_gene: TRBD1
CDR3aa: CASSQQGNTNEKLFF
CDR3nt: TGTGCCAGCAGCCAACAGGGGAATACTAATGAAAAACTGTTTTTT

v_gene: TRBV19
j_gene: TRBJ1-2
abundance: .
d_gene: TRBD1
CDR3aa: CASSIRQGKRGYTF
CDR3nt: TGTGCCAGTAGTATAAGACAGGGCAAGCGTGGCTACACCTTC

v_gene: TRBV10-3
j_gene: TRBJ2-3
abundance: .
d_gene: TRBD2
CDR3aa: CAISGGGTDTQYF
CDR3nt: TGTGCCATCAGCGGGGGGGGCACAGATACGCAGTATTTT

v_gene: TRBV18
j_gene: TRBJ1-4
abundance: .
d_gene: .
CDR3aa: CASSPDREKLFF
CDR3nt: TGTGCCAGCTCACCCGACAGGGAAAAACTGTTTTTT

v_gene: TRBV9
j_gene: TRBJ2-3
abundance: .
d_gene: .
CDR3aa: CASSVASEGLADTQYF
CDR3nt: TGTGCCAGCAGCGTAGCTAGCGAGGGTCTGGCAGATACGCAGTATTTT

v_gene: TRBV6-5
j_gene: TRBJ2-7
abundance: .
d_gene: .
CDR3aa: CASIYPRRSSYEQYF
CDR3nt: TGTGCCAGCATCTACCCCCGCCGGAGCTCCTACGAGCAGTACTTC

v_gene: TRBV10-3
j_gene: TRBJ1-2
abundance: .
d_gene: .
CDR3aa: CAISDGNHYGYTF
CDR3nt: TGTGCCATCAGTGACGGGAACCACTATGGCTACACCTTC

v_gene: TRBV7-9
j_gene: TRBJ2-3
abundance: .
d_gene: TRBD2
CDR3aa: CASSPRGWASGGLLDTQYF
CDR3nt: TGTGCCAGCAGCCCCAGAGGTTGGGCTAGCGGGGGGCTGCTCGATACGCAGTATTTT

v_gene: TRBV2
j_gene: TRBJ2-7
abundance: .
d_gene: TRBD1
CDR3aa: CASSRDSRLPYEQYF
CDR3nt: TGTGCCAGCAGTCGGGACAGTAGGTTACCCTACGAGCAGTACTTC

v_gene: TRBV19
j_gene: TRBJ1-5
abundance: .
d_gene: TRBD1
CDR3aa: CASSTGTGANQPQHF
CDR3nt: TGTGCCAGTAGTACGGGGACAGGGGCAAATCAGCCCCAGCATTTT

v_gene: TRBV6-5
j_gene: TRBJ2-3
abundance: .
d_gene: TRBD2
CDR3aa: CASSRTSGGNTQYF
CDR3nt: TGTGCCAGCAGTCGGACTAGCGGGGGGAATACGCAGTATTTT

v_gene: TRBV5-6
j_gene: TRBJ1-2
abundance: .
d_gene: .
CDR3aa: CASHPGEAKPYGYTF
CDR3nt: TGTGCCAGCCACCCCGGGGAGGCCAAACCCTATGGCTACACCTTC

v_gene: TRBV6-6
j_gene: TRBJ2-7
abundance: .
d_gene: TRBD1
CDR3aa: CASSLQGASSYEQYF
CDR3nt: TGTGCCAGCAGTTTACAGGGGGCGAGCTCCTACGAGCAGTACTTC

v_gene: TRBV7-7
j_gene: TRBJ1-2
abundance: .
d_gene: .
CDR3aa: CASSPLDASGGYTF
CDR3nt: TGTGCCAGCAGCCCACTGGACGCCTCGGGGGGCTACACCTTC

v_gene: TRBV5-1
j_gene: TRBJ2-3
abundance: .
d_gene: TRBD2
CDR3aa: CASSLAGGSPTQYF
CDR3nt: TGCGCCAGCAGCTTGGCCGGGGGGAGTCCTACGCAGTATTTT

v_gene: TRBV18
j_gene: TRBJ2-7
abundance: .
d_gene: TRBD2
CDR3aa: CASSLGGLEYEQYF
CDR3nt: TGTGCCAGCTCACTGGGGGGGTTGGAGTACGAGCAGTACTTC

v_gene: TRBV10-3
j_gene: TRBJ1-2
abundance: .
d_gene: .
CDR3aa: CAISETDYGYTF
CDR3nt: TGTGCCATCAGTGAGACAGACTATGGCTACACCTTC

v_gene: TRBV7-2
j_gene: TRBJ2-5
abundance: once
d_gene: TRBD2
CDR3aa: CASSLGLAGGQETQYF
CDR3nt: TGTGCCAGCAGCTTGGGACTAGCGGGGGGACAAGAGACCCAGTACTTC

v_gene: TRBV7-9
j_gene: TRBJ2-2
abundance: .
d_gene: TRBD1
CDR3aa: CASSPQTGYTGELFF
CDR3nt: TGTGCCAGCAGCCCACAGACAGGGTACACCGGGGAGCTGTTTTTT

v_gene: TRBV18
j_gene: TRBJ2-7
abundance: .
d_gene: TRBD1
CDR3aa: CASSPVGQGSYEQYF
CDR3nt: TGTGCCAGCTCACCAGTCGGACAGGGCTCCTACGAGCAGTACTTC

v_gene: TRBV5-5
j_gene: TRBJ1-1
abundance: .
d_gene: .
CDR3aa: CASTRNTEAFF
CDR3nt: TGTGCCAGCACCAGAAACACTGAAGCTTTCTTT

v_gene: TRBV5-5
j_gene: TRBJ1-2
abundance: .
d_gene: .
CDR3aa: CASSSTSYTF
CDR3nt: TGTGCCAGCAGCTCTACTAGCTACACCTTC

v_gene: TRBV4-3
j_gene: TRBJ1-2
abundance: .
d_gene: .
CDR3aa: CASSQTTGNYGYTF
CDR3nt: TGCGCCAGCAGCCAGACCACAGGGAACTATGGCTACACCTTC

v_gene: TRBV6-6
j_gene: TRBJ1-2
abundance: once
d_gene: .
CDR3aa: CASSPERGGGRSGYTF
CDR3nt: TGTGCCAGCAGTCCCGAAAGAGGGGGTGGTAGATCGGGCTACACCTTC

v_gene: TRBV5-6
j_gene: TRBJ1-1
abundance: .
d_gene: .
CDR3aa: CASSWYNMNTEAFF
CDR3nt: TGTGCCAGCAGCTGGTACAACATGAACACTGAAGCTTTCTTT

v_gene: TRBV7-2
j_gene: TRBJ2-5
abundance: .
d_gene: .
CDR3aa: CASSLGGGVTQYF
CDR3nt: TGTGCCAGCAGCTTAGGAGGGGGGGTGACCCAGTACTTC

v_gene: TRBV30
j_gene: TRBJ2-3
abundance: .
d_gene: .
CDR3aa: CAWSVHGGMGTDTQYF
CDR3nt: TGTGCCTGGAGTGTACATGGGGGGATGGGGACAGATACGCAGTATTTT

v_gene: TRBV7-9
j_gene: TRBJ2-1
abundance: .
d_gene: TRBD1
CDR3aa: CASSRDSNNEQFF
CDR3nt: TGTGCCAGCAGTCGGGACAGTAATAATGAGCAGTTCTTC

v_gene: TRBV4-3
j_gene: TRBJ2-7
abundance: .
d_gene: TRBD1
CDR3aa: CASSHGQGSYEQYF
CDR3nt: TGCGCCAGCAGCCACGGACAGGGATCCTACGAGCAGTACTTC

v_gene: TRBV10-3
j_gene: TRBJ2-1
abundance: .
d_gene: .
CDR3aa: CAIKGWPSANEQFF
CDR3nt: TGTGCCATCAAAGGATGGCCTAGCGCCAATGAGCAGTTCTTC

v_gene: TRBV5-6
j_gene: TRBJ1-2
abundance: .
d_gene: .
CDR3aa: CASSSTVTSYGYTF
CDR3nt: TGTGCCAGCAGTTCGACAGTCACGTCTTATGGCTACACCTTC

v_gene: TRBV11-3
j_gene: TRBJ2-1
abundance: .
d_gene: TRBD2
CDR3aa: CASSLDGSGGAYEQFF
CDR3nt: TGTGCCAGCAGCTTAGATGGGAGCGGGGGGGCCTATGAGCAGTTCTTC

v_gene: TRBV9
j_gene: TRBJ2-3
abundance: .
d_gene: TRBD2
CDR3aa: CASSPTSGGAGSTDTQYF
CDR3nt: TGTGCCAGCAGCCCGACTAGCGGGGGGGCCGGTAGCACAGATACGCAGTATTTT

v_gene: TRBV19
j_gene: TRBJ2-3
abundance: .
d_gene: .
CDR3aa: CASSKRQVLFLKNTQYF
CDR3nt: TGTGCCAGTAGTAAGCGGCAAGTCCTTTTCTTGAAGAATACGCAGTATTTT

v_gene: TRBV7-2
j_gene: TRBJ2-1
abundance: .
d_gene: TRBD1
CDR3aa: CASSRDRVSYNEQFF
CDR3nt: TGTGCCAGCAGCAGAGACAGGGTATCCTACAATGAGCAGTTCTTC

v_gene: TRBV4-1
j_gene: TRBJ2-7
abundance: .
d_gene: TRBD1
CDR3aa: CASSQGTGLSYEQYF
CDR3nt: TGCGCCAGCAGCCAAGGGACAGGGTTATCCTACGAGCAGTACTTC